The present T cell receptor beta chain was sequenced within a study of T cells in narcolepsy. Study background: Enrolled donors included narcolepsy type 1 or type 2 patients and healthy controls. Findings and caveats of the study: Blood of same and different patients, but not healthy controls, reportedly held recurring autoreactive clonotypes. HCRT-specific and TRIB2-specific autoreactive clonotypes appeared among same-patient CSF and blood CD4+ clonotypes.

Of note for this clone: The antigen is not known.

Sequencing used immunoSEQ multiplex PCR; TCRdb keeps in-frame clones, though not all of them. The sample carries 20,000 to 30,000 clones, roughly four fifths recorded once. V shed 4 bases, J shed 5 bases, and the junction held 7 bases outside the gene matches. This CDR3 is 13 amino acids long. The germline V gene has CDR1 GTSNPN and CDR2 SVGIG (reference sequence). V is TRBV30 and J is TRBJ1-2, with 7 nucleotides matching TRBD1. Sequenced: CD45RA- memory CD4+ T cells from PBMCs. The TCR originated in a human donor with narcolepsy. This CDR3 reads CAWMRDRPYGYTF. In DNA form, the CDR3 reads TGTGCCTGGATGAGGGACAGACCTTATGGCTACACCTTC.